This is a list of T cell receptor beta chains from one sample in a study of cytomegalovirus exposure and HLA in healthy donors. Method: immunoSEQ multiplex PCR; TCRdb's copy keeps in-frame clones and lacks some. The sample has under 150,000 clones, about four fifths seen once; the top ten hold 6.2%. Input material: PBMCs. These receptors all stem from a woman between 35 and 50 years old in good health and CMV-seropositive. Each CDR3 is given with its conserved first and last residue. The order of the fields is CDR3 protein, CDR3 DNA, V gene, D gene, J gene, clone size. D genes are given only for firm matches. For some rows the clone size is stated as once, few or many, or as a class when expanded; others skip it.

CAISEFQSNQPQHF TGTGCCATCAGTGAGTTCCAGAGCAATCAGCCCCAGCATTTT TRBV10-3 - TRBJ1-5 -
CASSSGARDQPQHF TGTGCCAGCTCGTCAGGGGCCCGGGATCAGCCCCAGCATTTT TRBV18 - TRBJ1-5 -
CASSSGGRRDNEQYF TGTGCCAGCAGCTCGGGGGGGCGGCGGGATAACGAGCAGTACTTC TRBV5-4 TRBD2 TRBJ2-7 -
CASSLAGVNEQFF TGTGCCAGCAGTTTAGCGGGCGTCAATGAGCAGTTCTTC TRBV6-6 TRBD2 TRBJ2-1 -
CSVEDPRAGYNEQFF TGCAGCGTTGAAGACCCGCGGGCGGGATACAATGAGCAGTTCTTC TRBV29-1 - TRBJ2-1 -
CASSVGTSNRYGQYF TGTGCCAGCAGCGTTGGGACAAGCAACCGCTACGGGCAGTACTTC TRBV9 - TRBJ2-7 few
CASSRDLAVPYEQFF TGTGCCAGTAGTCGGGACTTAGCGGTACCGTACGAGCAGTTCTTC TRBV19 - TRBJ2-1 -
CASSLGAGGYYGYTF TGTGCCAGCAGCTTAGGGGCAGGGGGCTACTATGGCTACACCTTC TRBV7-9 TRBD1 TRBJ1-2 -
CASRLDSYNEQFF TGTGCCAGCAGACTCGACTCCTACAATGAGCAGTTCTTC TRBV6-5 - TRBJ2-1 -
CASSSRLAGGTYNEQFF TGTGCCAGCAGCTCCAGACTAGCGGGAGGGACCTACAATGAGCAGTTCTTC TRBV5-4 TRBD2 TRBJ2-1 -
CASSLGLGSTDTQYF TGCGCCAGCAGCCTAGGACTAGGGAGCACAGATACGCAGTATTTT TRBV5-1 TRBD2 TRBJ2-3 -
CATRGGNTGELFF TGTGCCACTCGAGGGGGTAACACCGGGGAGCTGTTTTTT TRBV6-1 - TRBJ2-2 few
CASSRTGPEGYTF TGCGCCAGCAGCCGGACAGGGCCTGAGGGCTACACCTTC TRBV5-1 TRBD1 TRBJ1-2 -
CASSPGGEQYF TGTGCCAGCTCACCGGGAGGGGAGCAGTACTTC TRBV18 TRBD2 TRBJ2-7 -
CASSSFDVLTF TGCGCCAGCAGCTCTTTCGACGTCCTGACTTTC TRBV5-1 - TRBJ2-6 -
CSVTRTASYEQYF TGCAGCGTAACCCGGACAGCCTCCTACGAGCAGTACTTC TRBV29-1 - TRBJ2-7 -
CASTHSGSGREQQFF TGTGCCAGCACCCACTCGGGTAGCGGGAGGGAGCAGCAGTTCTTC TRBV6-5 TRBD2 TRBJ2-1 few
CSVWGSYTDTQYF TGCAGCGTTTGGGGCAGCTACACAGATACGCAGTATTTT TRBV29-1 - TRBJ2-3 few
CASTPLGRAHTGELFF TGTGCCAGTACCCCACTGGGCAGGGCTCACACCGGGGAGCTGTTTTTT TRBV19 - TRBJ2-2 few
CASTASEVQPQHF TGTGCCAGTACCGCGTCTGAGGTTCAGCCCCAGCATTTT TRBV19 - TRBJ1-5 -
CASSIGASGGGQGLSDTQYF TGTGCCAGTAGTATAGGCGCATCAGGAGGGGGACAGGGACTCTCGGATACGCAGTATTTT TRBV19 TRBD1 TRBJ2-3 -
CASSERFGQGDEKLFF TGTGCCAGCAGTGAAAGGTTCGGACAGGGGGATGAAAAACTGTTTTTT TRBV6-1 TRBD1 TRBJ1-4 -
CARGPGTSSYNEQFF TGTGCCAGGGGGCCCGGGACTAGCTCCTACAATGAGCAGTTCTTC TRBV2 TRBD2 TRBJ2-1 -
CASSLPGQRTDTEAFF TGTGCCAGCAGCTTACCGGGACAGCGAACCGACACTGAAGCTTTCTTT TRBV5-6 TRBD1 TRBJ1-1 -
CAISGVTDTQYF TGTGCCATCAGCGGGGTAACAGATACGCAGTATTTT TRBV10-3 - TRBJ2-3 -
CASNSGRAEETQYF TGCGCCAGCAACAGCGGGAGGGCCGAGGAGACCCAGTACTTC TRBV5-1 TRBD2 TRBJ2-5 -
CASRRDSGDQPQHF TGTGCCAGCAGGAGGGACAGCGGCGATCAGCCCCAGCATTTT TRBV6-1 TRBD1 TRBJ1-5 once
CSVGQVAGGGETQYF TGCAGCGTGGGTCAAGTAGCGGGAGGTGGTGAGACCCAGTACTTC TRBV29-1 TRBD2 TRBJ2-5 -
CSSSLGGTGGQETQYF TGTTCCAGCAGCTTAGGGGGGACAGGGGGTCAAGAGACCCAGTACTTC TRBV7-9 TRBD1 TRBJ2-5 few
CASSPRQGAYTF TGTGCCAGCAGTCCACGACAGGGTGCCTACACCTTC TRBV6-6 TRBD1 TRBJ1-2 -
CASSPTSGRGPNEQFF TGTGCCAGCAGTCCGACTAGCGGGAGAGGGCCCAATGAGCAGTTCTTC TRBV28 TRBD2 TRBJ2-1 -
CASGLAANTGELFF TGTGCCAGCGGACTAGCGGCGAACACCGGGGAGCTGTTTTTT TRBV11-2 TRBD2 TRBJ2-2 -
CASSRDYGGETQYF TGTGCCAGCAGTCGGGACTATGGGGGGGAGACCCAGTACTTC TRBV6-1 TRBD2 TRBJ2-5 few
CASSSTGNYGYTF TGTGCCAGCAGCTCGACAGGGAACTATGGCTACACCTTC TRBV7-9 TRBD1 TRBJ1-2 -
CASISGSLGYTIYF TGTGCCAGCATATCCGGGAGTCTTGGTTACACCATATATTTT TRBV6-1 - TRBJ1-3 -
CASSQGTSGRRPDTQYF TGCGCCAGCAGCCAAGGGACTAGCGGTAGGAGGCCAGATACGCAGTATTTT TRBV4-1 TRBD2 TRBJ2-3 -
CASSLARGVTYEQYF TGTGCCAGCAGCTTAGCGCGGGGCGTAACCTACGAGCAGTACTTC TRBV7-8 - TRBJ2-7 -
CASSLDRGPYNEQFF TGCGCCAGCAGCTTGGACAGGGGGCCCTACAATGAGCAGTTCTTC TRBV5-1 TRBD1 TRBJ2-1 -
CASSPAGSYNEQFF TGTGCCAGCAGCCCCGCGGGATCCTACAATGAGCAGTTCTTC TRBV9 - TRBJ2-1 -
CASSLGGTAEAFF TGTGCCAGCAGCTTGGGGGGGACAGCTGAAGCTTTCTTT TRBV5-4 TRBD1 TRBJ1-1 -